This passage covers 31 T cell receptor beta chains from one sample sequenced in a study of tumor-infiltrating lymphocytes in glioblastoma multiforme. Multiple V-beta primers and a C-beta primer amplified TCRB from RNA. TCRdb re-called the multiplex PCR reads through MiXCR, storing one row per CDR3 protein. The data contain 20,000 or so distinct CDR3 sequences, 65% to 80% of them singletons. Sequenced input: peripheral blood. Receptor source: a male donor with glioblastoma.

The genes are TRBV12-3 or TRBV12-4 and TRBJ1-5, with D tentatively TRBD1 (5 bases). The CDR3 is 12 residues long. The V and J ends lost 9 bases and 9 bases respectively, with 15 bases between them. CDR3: CASSGDPGPQHF. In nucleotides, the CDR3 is TGTGCCAGTAGCGGGGACCCCGGGCCCCAGCATTTT.

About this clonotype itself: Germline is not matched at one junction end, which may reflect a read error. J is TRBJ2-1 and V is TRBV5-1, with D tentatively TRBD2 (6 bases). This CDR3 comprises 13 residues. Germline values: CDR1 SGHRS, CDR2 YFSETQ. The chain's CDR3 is CASSRAEGNERFF. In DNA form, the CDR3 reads TGCGCCAGCAGCCGGGCGGAGGGCAATGAGCGGTTCTTC.

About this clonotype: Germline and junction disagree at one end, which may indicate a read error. Here the CDR3 DNA reads TGTGCCAGCTGCTTGGGACTAGCGGTAGAAAGTGAGCAGTCCTTC. Its translation: CASCLGLAVESEQSF. The rearrangement joins TRBV11-2 to TRBJ2-1; 11 nucleotides line up with TRBD2. From germline, CDR1 is SGHAT and CDR2 FQNNGV. The CDR3 is 15 amino acids. Based on the CDR3 plus reference TRBV11-2 and TRBJ2-1, the full variable domain is EAGVAQSPRYKIIEKRQSVAFWCNPISGHATLYWYQQILGQGPKLLIQFQNNGVVDDSQLPKDRFSAERLKGVDSTLKIQPAKLEDSAVYLCASCLGLAVESEQSFGPGTRLTVL.

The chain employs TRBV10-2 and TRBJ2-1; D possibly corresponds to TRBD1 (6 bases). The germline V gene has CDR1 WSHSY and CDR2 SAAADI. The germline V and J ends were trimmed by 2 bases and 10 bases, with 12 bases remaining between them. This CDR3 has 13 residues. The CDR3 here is CASSENREWEQFF. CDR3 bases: TGCGCCAGCAGTGAGAACAGGGAATGGGAGCAGTTCTTC.

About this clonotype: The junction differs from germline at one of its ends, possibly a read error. DNA of the CDR3: TGTGCCAGCAGTGTCTATAGACAGCCGGGAGGCTACGCCTTC. This encodes CASSVYRQPGGYAF. This chain joins TRBV6-1 and TRBJ1-2, with a weak D call TRBD1 (5 bases). The CDR3 consists of 14 residues. Germline lookup yields CDR1 MNHNS and CDR2 SASEGT.

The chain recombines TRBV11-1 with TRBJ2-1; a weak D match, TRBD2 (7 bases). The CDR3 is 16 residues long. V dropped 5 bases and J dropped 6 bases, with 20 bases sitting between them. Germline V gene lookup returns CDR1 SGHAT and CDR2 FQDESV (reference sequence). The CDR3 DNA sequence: TGTGCCAGCAGCCAAGGTTGGGGGGGCACGGGCAATGAGCAGTTCTTC. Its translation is CASSQGWGGTGNEQFF.

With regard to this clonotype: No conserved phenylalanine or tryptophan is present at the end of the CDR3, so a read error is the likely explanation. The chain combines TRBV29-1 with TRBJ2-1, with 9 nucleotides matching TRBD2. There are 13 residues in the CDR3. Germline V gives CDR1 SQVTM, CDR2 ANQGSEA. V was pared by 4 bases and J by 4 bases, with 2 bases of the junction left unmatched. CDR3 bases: TGCAGCGTTGTTAGCGGGGGATACAATGAGCAGTTCTCC. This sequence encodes CSVVSGGYNEQFS.

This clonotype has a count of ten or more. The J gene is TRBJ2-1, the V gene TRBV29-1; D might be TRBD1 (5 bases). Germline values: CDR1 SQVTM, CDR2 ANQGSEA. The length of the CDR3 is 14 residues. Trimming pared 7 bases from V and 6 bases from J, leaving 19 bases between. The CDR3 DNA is TGCAGCGCCCAGGACGGCCTCAGGGTCAATGAGCAGTTCTTC. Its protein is CSAQDGLRVNEQFF.

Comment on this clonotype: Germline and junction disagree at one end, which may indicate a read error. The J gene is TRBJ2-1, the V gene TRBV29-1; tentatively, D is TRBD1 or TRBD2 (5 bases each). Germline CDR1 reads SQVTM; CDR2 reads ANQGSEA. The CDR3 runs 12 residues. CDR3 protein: CSPISGHNKQFF. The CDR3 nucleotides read TGCAGCCCCATCTCGGGGCACAATAAGCAGTTCTTC.

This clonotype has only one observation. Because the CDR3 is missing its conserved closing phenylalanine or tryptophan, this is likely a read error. CDR3 sequence (DNA): TGCAGTGCTAGTGTCAGACTAGCGGGTACTGATGAGCAGTTCTCC. Translation gives CSASVRLAGTDEQFS. The J gene is TRBJ2-1, the V gene TRBV20-1; 10 nucleotides line up with TRBD2. The CDR3 has 15 residues. With V trimmed by 3 bases and J by 8 bases, 10 bases remained unmatched. Germline-derived CDR1 and CDR2 are DFQATT and SNEGSKA (reference sequence).

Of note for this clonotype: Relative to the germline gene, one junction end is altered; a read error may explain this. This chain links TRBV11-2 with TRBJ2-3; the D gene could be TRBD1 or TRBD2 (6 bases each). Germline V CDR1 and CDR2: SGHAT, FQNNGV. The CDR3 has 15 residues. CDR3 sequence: CASSFRGRRTDMQYF. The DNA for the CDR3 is TGTGCCAGCAGTTTCAGAGGGAGGAGGACAGATATGCAGTATTTT.

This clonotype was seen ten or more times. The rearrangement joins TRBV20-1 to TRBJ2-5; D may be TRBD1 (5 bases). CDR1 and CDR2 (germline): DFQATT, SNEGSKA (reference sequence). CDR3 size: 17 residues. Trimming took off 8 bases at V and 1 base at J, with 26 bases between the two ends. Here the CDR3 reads CSPTGWGTAVSQETQYF. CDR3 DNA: TGCAGTCCTACCGGATGGGGCACCGCCGTAAGCCAAGAGACCCAGTACTTC.

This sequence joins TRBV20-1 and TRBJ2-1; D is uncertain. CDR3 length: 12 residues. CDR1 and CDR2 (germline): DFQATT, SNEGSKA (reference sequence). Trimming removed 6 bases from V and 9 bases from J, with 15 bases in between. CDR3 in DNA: TGCAGTGCCCTGGAAAGGGTGGGTGAGCAGTTCTTC. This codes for CSALERVGEQFF.

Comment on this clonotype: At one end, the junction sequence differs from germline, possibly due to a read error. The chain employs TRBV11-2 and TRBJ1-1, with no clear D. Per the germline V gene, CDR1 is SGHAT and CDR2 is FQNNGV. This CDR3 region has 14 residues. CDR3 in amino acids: CASSLPVLITEAFF. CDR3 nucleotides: TGTGCCAGCAGCTTACCGGTGTTGATCACTGAAGCCTTCTTT.

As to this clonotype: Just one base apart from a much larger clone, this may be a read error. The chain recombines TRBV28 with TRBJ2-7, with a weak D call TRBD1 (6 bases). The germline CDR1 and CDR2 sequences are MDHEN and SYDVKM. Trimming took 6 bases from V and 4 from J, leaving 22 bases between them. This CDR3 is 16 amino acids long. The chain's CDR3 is CASRGLAGTQGYEQYF. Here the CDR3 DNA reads TGTGCCAGCAGAGGTTTAGCCGGAACTCAGGGGTACGAGCAGTACTTC.

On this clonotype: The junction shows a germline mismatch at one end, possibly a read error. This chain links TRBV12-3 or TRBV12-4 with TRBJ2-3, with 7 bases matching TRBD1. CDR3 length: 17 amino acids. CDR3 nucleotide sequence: TGTGCCAGCAGTTTATTGCCCGGGACAGCTAGCACAGATACGCTGTATTTT. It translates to CASSLLPGTASTDTLYF.

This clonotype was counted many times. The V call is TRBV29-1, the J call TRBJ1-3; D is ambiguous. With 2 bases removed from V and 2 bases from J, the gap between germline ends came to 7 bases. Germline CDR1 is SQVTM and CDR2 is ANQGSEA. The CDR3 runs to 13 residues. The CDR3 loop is CSVERSAGNTIYF. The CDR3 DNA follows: TGCAGCGTTGAAAGGTCCGCTGGAAACACCATATATTTT.

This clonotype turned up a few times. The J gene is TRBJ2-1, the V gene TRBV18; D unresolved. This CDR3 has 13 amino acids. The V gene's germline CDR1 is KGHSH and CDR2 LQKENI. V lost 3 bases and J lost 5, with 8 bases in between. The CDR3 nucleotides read TGTGCCAGCTCACCCGGACGTAACAATGAGCAGTTCTTC. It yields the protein CASSPGRNNEQFF.

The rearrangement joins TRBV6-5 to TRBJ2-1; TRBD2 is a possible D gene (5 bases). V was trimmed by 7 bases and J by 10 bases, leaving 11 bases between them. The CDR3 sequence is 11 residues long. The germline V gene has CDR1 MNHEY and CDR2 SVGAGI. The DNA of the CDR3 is TGTGCCAGCAAGTGGGGAGAAGAGCAGTTCTTC. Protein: CASKWGEEQFF.

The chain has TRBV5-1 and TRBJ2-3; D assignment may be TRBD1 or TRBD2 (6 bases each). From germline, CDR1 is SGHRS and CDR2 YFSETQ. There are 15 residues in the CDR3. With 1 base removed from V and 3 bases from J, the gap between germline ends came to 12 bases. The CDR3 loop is CASSLFEGGTDTQYF. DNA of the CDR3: TGCGCCAGCAGCTTGTTTGAGGGGGGAACAGATACGCAGTATTTT. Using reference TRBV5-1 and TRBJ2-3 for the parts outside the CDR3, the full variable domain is KAGVTQTPRYLIKTRGQQVTLSCSPISGHRSVSWYQQTPGQGLQFLFEYFSETQRNKGNFPGRFSGRQFSNSRSEMNVSTLELGDSALYLCASSLFEGGTDTQYFGPGTRLTVL.

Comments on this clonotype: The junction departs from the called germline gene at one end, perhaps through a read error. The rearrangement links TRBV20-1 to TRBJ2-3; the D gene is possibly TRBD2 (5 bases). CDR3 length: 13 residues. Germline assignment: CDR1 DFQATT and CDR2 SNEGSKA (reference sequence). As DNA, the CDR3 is TGCAGTGTTAGAGGGCGGGCCACAGATACGCAGTATTTT. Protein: CSVRGRATDTQYF.

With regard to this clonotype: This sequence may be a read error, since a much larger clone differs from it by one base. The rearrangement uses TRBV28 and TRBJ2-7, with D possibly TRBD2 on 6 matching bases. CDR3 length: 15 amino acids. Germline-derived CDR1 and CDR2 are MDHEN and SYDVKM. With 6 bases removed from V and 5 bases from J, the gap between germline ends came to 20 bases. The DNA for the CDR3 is TGTGCCAGCAGCCCCAGGTGGACGGGAGATGACGAGCAGTACTTC. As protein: CASSPRWTGDDEQYF.

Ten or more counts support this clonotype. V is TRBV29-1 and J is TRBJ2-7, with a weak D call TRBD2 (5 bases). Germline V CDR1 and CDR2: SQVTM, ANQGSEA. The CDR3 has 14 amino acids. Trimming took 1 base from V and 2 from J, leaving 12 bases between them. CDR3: CSVEGGSKTYEQYF. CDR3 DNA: TGCAGCGTTGAAGGCGGGTCCAAGACCTACGAGCAGTACTTC.

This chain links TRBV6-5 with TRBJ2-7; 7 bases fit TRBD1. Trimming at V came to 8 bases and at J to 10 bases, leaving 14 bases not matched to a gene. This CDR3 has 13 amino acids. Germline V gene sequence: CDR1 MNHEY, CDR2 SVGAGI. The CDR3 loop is CASGPPTGSDQYF. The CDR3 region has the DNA TGTGCCAGCGGACCCCCGACAGGGAGCGATCAGTACTTC.

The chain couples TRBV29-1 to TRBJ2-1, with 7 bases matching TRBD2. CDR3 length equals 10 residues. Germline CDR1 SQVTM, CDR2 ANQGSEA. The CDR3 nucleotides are TGCAGGTGCGGGGGTAGCGAGCAGTTCTTC. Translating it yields CRCGGSEQFF.

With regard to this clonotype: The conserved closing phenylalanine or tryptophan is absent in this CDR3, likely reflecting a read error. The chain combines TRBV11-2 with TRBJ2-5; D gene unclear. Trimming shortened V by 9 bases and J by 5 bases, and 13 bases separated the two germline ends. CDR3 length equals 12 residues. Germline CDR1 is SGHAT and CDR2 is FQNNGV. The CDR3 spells CASILVGETQYS. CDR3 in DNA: TGTGCCAGTATCTTGGTGGGGGAGACCCAGTACTCC.

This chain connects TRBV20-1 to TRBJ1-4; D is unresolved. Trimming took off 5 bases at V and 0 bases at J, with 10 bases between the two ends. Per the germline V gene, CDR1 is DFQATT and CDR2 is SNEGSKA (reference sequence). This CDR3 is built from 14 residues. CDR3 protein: CSAPRTSTNEKLFF. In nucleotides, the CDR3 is TGCAGTGCTCCCCGTACATCAACTAATGAAAAACTGTTTTTT.

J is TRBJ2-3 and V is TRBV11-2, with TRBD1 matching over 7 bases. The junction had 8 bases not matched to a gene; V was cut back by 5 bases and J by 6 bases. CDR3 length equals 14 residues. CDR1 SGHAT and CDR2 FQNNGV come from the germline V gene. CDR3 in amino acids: CASSPGTADDTQYF. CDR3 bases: TGTGCCAGCAGCCCCGGGACAGCCGACGATACGCAGTATTTT.

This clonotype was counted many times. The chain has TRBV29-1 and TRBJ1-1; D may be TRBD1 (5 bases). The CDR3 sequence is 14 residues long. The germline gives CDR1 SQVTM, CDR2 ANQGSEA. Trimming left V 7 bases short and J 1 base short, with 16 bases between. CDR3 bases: TGCAGCGGCCACATGTTGGGGGGGAACACTGAAGCTTTCTTT. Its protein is CSGHMLGGNTEAFF.

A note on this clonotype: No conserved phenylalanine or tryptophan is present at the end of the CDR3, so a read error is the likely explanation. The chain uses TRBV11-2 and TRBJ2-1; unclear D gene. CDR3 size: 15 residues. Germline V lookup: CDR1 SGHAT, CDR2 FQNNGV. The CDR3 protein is CASSLDLSSYNEQFL. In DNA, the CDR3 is TGCGCCAGCAGCTTAGACCTCTCATCTTACAATGAGCAGTTCCTC.

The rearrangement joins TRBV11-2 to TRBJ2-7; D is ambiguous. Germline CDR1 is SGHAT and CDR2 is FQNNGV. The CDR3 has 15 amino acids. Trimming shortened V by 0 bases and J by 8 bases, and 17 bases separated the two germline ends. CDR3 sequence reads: CASSLEVGTAYKQYV. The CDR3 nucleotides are TGTGCCAGCAGCTTAGAGGTTGGCACGGCGTACAAGCAGTACGTC.